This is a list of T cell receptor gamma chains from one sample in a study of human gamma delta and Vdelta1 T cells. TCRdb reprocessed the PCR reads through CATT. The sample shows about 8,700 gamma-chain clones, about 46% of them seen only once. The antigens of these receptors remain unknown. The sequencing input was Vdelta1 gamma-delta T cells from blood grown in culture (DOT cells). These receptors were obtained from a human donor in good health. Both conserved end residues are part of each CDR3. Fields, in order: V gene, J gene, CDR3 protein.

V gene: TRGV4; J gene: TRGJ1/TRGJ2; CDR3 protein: CATWGGESQYKKLF
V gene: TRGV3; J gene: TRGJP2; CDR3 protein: CATWDRPGCSDWIKTF
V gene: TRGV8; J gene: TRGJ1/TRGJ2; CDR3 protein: CATWDNGIYKNLF
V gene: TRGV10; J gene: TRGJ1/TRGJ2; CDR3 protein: CAAWEAPGLF
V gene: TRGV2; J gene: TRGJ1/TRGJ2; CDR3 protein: CATPPPYYKKLF
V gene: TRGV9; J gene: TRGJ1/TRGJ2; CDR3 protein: CALWGYYKKLF
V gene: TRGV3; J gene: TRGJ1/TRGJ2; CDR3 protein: CATWDGANYYKKLF
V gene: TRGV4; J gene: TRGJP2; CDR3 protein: CATWAGGLDWIKTF
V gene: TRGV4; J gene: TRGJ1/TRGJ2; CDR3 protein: CATWDDWLFYYKKLF
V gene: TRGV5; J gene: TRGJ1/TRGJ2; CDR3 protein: CATWDRLNYKKLF
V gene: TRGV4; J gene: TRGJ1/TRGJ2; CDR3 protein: CATWGKSKKLF
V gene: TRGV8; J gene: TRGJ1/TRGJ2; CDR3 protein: CATWDSLGYKKLF
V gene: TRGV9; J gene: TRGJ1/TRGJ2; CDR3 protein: CALWEPTGWYYKKLF
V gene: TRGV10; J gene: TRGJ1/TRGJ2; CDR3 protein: CAAWDAGYKKLF
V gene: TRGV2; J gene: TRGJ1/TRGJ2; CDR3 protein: CATWDRHCYKKLF
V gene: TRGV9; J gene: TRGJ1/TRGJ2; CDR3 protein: CALWEVKAKKLF
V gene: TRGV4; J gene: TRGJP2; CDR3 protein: CATWDGLNSSDWIKTF
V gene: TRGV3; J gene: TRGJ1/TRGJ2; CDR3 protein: CATWALNYYKKLF
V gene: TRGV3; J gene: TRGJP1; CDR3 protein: CATWDRIESTGWFKIF
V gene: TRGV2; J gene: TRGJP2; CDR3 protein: CATWDGRPSDWIKTF
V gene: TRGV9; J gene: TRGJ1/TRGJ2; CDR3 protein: CALFGGYYKKLF
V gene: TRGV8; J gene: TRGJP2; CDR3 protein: CATWANSSDWIKTF
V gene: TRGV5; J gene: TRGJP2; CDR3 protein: CATWDSISDWIKTF
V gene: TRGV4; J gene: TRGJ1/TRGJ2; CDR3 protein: CATWDEPSGYYKKLF
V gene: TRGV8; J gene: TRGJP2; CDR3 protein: CATWEYSSDWIKTF
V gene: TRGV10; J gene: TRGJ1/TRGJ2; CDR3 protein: CAAWDKYKKLF
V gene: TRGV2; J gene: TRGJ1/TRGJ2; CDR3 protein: CATWDVGEKLF
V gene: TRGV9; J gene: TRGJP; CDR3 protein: CALWEVPGKKIKVF
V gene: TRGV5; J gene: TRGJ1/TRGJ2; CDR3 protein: CATWDRIGYGQDYYKKLF
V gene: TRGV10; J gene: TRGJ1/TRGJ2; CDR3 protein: CAAWDYIYYKKLF
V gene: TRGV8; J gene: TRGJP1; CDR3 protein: CTTPPFHTGWFKIF
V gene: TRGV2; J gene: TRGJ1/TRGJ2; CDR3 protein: CATWDANYYKKLF
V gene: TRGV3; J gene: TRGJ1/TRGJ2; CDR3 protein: CATWVPYYKKLF
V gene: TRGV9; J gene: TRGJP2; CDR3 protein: CALWEVFGSSDWIKTF
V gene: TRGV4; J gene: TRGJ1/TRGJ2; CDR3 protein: CATWDGPDYKKLF
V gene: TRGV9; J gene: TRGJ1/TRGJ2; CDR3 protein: CALWEVPYKKLF
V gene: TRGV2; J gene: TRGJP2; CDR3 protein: CATWDGRWDSSDWIKTF
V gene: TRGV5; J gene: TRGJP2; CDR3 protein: CATWDRRSDWIKTF
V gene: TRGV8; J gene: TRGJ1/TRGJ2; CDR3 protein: CATWDKADYKKLF
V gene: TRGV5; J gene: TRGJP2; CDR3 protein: CATWDRPIPPRDWIKTF
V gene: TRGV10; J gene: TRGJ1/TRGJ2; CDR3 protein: CAAWDGYYKKLF
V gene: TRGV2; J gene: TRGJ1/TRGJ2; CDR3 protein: CATWDGLGYKKLF
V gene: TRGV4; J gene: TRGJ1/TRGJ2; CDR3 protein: CATWDDKGKLF
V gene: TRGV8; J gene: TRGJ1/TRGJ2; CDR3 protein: CATWGHYKKLF